Each of the 17 T cell receptor beta chains below was sequenced from the same sample in a study of OX40 agonist ivuxolimab in advanced cancers. Sequencing used immunoSEQ multiplex PCR; TCRdb keeps in-frame clones, though not all of them. The sample yields 31,000 or so clones, roughly 81% seen once. The sequences come from CD4+ or CD8+ T cells sorted from blood, collected in a trial of the OX40 agonist ivuxolimab. Source of these receptors: an adult with an advanced solid tumor such as melanoma, head and neck, liver or kidney cancer.

The sample holds a few counts of this clone. The chain carries TRBV27 and TRBJ2-5; D call uncertain. Germline values: CDR1 MNHEY, CDR2 SMNVEV (reference sequence). This CDR3 comprises 14 residues. With 5 bases removed from V and 4 bases from J, the gap between germline ends came to 14 bases. DNA for the CDR3: TGTGCCAGCAGTCTGATCGTAGGAGCAGAGACCCAGTACTTC. This sequence encodes CASSLIVGAETQYF.

The V call is TRBV7-9, the J call TRBJ1-5, with D hard to call. Germline assignment: CDR1 SEHNR and CDR2 FQNEAQ (reference sequence). The ends were cut back, 4 bases at V and 7 bases at J, with 11 bases in the middle. The CDR3 covers 13 residues. The DNA of the CDR3 is TGTGCCAGCAGCTCCTGGACCGGACAGCCCCAGCATTTT. Amino acids: CASSSWTGQPQHF.

The chain is built from TRBV30 and TRBJ2-5; D might be TRBD1 or TRBD2, each matching 6 bases. CDR1 GTSNPN and CDR2 SVGIG come from the germline V gene (reference sequence). Deletions cut 4 bases from V and 6 bases from J, with 15 bases between. There are 13 residues in the CDR3. DNA for the CDR3: TGTGCCTGGAAGGGGGAGGCAGCAAAGACCCAGTACTTC. Protein sequence: CAWKGEAAKTQYF.

The chain has TRBV6-1 and TRBJ1-2; 9 positions match TRBD1. The V and J ends lost 2 bases and 7 bases, in that order; junction bases with no gene match: 14. Germline-derived CDR1 and CDR2 are MNHNS and SASEGT. The length of the CDR3 is 17 residues. CDR3 loop: CASSETLHPTGGSGYTF. The DNA of the CDR3 is TGTGCCAGCAGTGAAACGCTACACCCGACAGGGGGAAGTGGCTACACCTTC.

The chain employs TRBV7-2 and TRBJ2-3, with D uncertain. Germline V lookup: CDR1 SGHTA, CDR2 FQGNSA. This CDR3 contains 12 residues. Trimming took off 6 bases at V and 0 bases at J, with 4 bases between the two ends. The CDR3 DNA reads as TGTGCCAGCAGTCCAAGCACAGATACGCAGTATTTT. The encoded protein is CASSPSTDTQYF.

The chain combines TRBV29-1 with TRBJ2-1; D may match TRBD1 or TRBD2 (5 bases each). The V gene lost 7 bases and the J gene lost 9 bases, with 19 bases spanning the gap. Germline-derived CDR1 and CDR2 are SQVTM and ANQGSEA. The CDR3 has 13 amino acids. CDR3 region: CSALGTPGTEQFF. In DNA form, the CDR3 reads TGCAGCGCCCTCGGGACCCCCGGGACTGAGCAGTTCTTC.

This sequence joins TRBV7-9 and TRBJ2-7; D is undetermined. CDR1 is SEHNR, CDR2 FQNEAQ, per germline (reference sequence). This CDR3 has 14 amino acids. V was pared by 2 bases and J by 2 bases, with 10 bases between. For the CDR3, the DNA is TGTGCCAGCAGCTTAATTGCGGTGGCCTACGAGCAGTACTTC. It specifies CASSLIAVAYEQYF.

This clone was seen a few times. The chain recombines TRBV7-9 with TRBJ1-4, with D perhaps TRBD1 (5 bases). The CDR3 extends over 13 amino acids. Germline lookup yields CDR1 SEHNR and CDR2 FQNEAQ (reference sequence). With 5 bases removed from V and 14 bases from J, the gap between germline ends came to 18 bases. CDR3 bases: TGTGCCAGCAGCCCCCCAGACCGGGGGAAGCTGTTTTTT. Its protein is CASSPPDRGKLFF.

V gene TRBV19 combines with J gene TRBJ1-1; no clear D. CDR1 and CDR2 from the germline V gene are LNHDA and SQIVND (reference sequence). CDR3 length: 16 amino acids. V was clipped by 0 bases and J by 0 bases, with 11 bases between them. CDR3 amino acids: CASSIDPQWMNTEAFF. CDR3 coding DNA: TGTGCCAGTAGTATAGATCCCCAGTGGATGAACACTGAAGCTTTCTTT.

This chain joins TRBV14 and TRBJ2-1; D is possibly TRBD1 (5 bases). Germline-derived CDR1 and CDR2 are SGHDN and FVKESK. V lost 5 bases and J 9 bases, leaving 8 bases between the germline ends. The CDR3 contains 11 residues. CDR3 sequence (DNA): TGTGCCAGCAGCAAAGGGGTTGAGCAGTTCTTC. Encoded protein: CASSKGVEQFF.

V is TRBV28 and J is TRBJ2-7, with a possible D match to TRBD2 (5 bases). CDR1 and CDR2 from the germline V gene are MDHEN and SYDVKM. The CDR3 length is 14 residues. Trimming shortened V by 5 bases and J by 0 bases, and 11 bases separated the two germline ends. The CDR3 region is CASSPAVDSYEQYF. DNA of the CDR3: TGTGCCAGCAGTCCAGCGGTGGACTCCTACGAGCAGTACTTC. The whole variable domain, filled in from reference TRBV28 and TRBJ2-7, reads DVKVTQSSRYLVKRTGEKVFLECVQDMDHENMFWYRQDPGLGLRLIYFSYDVKMKEKGDIPEGYSVSREKKERFSLILESASTNQTSMYLCASSPAVDSYEQYFGPGTRLTVT.

The sample holds a few counts of this clone. The CDR3 sequence: CASTRGPFEKPQHF. DNA for the CDR3: TGTGCCAGCACCCGAGGCCCTTTTGAAAAGCCCCAGCATTTT. The chain recombines TRBV5-8 with TRBJ1-5; D gene uncertain. Germline V gene lookup returns CDR1 SGHTS and CDR2 YDEGEE. The CDR3 covers 14 residues. V dropped 6 bases and J dropped 8 bases, with 18 bases sitting between them.

The chain links TRBV4-2 to TRBJ2-1; TRBD2 agrees at 10 bases. V lost 1 base and J lost 8; bases outside the gene matches: 5. CDR1 is LGHNA and CDR2 is YNFKEQ in the germline V gene. This CDR3 is 15 amino acids long. The CDR3 loop reads CASSQGPSGSYEQFF. In DNA, the CDR3 is TGTGCCAGCAGCCAAGGGCCTAGCGGGAGTTATGAGCAGTTCTTC.

The chain employs TRBV6-5 and TRBJ1-5; 12 nucleotides agree with TRBD1. Germline CDR1 is MNHEY and CDR2 is SVGAGI. The CDR3 length is 14 residues. The V segment lost 3 bases and the J segment 8 bases; nucleotides outside the gene matches: 2. The CDR3 loop reads CASSYGTGGKPQHF. In DNA form, the CDR3 reads TGTGCCAGCAGTTATGGGACAGGGGGCAAGCCCCAGCATTTT.

The genes are TRBV28 and TRBJ2-7; the D is unclear. Germline V CDR1 and CDR2: MDHEN, SYDVKM. The CDR3 length is 12 residues. Trimming shortened V by 4 bases and J by 9 bases, and 13 bases separated the two germline ends. In nucleotides, the CDR3 is TGTGCCAGCAGTTCAGGTCTAGATAGGCAGTACTTC. Translated: CASSSGLDRQYF.

J is TRBJ2-2 and V is TRBV7-3; 16 nucleotides line up with TRBD2. The CDR3 extends over 18 amino acids. In germline, CDR1 is SGHTA, CDR2 FQGTGA. Losses at the gene ends were 5 bases for V and 2 bases for J; bases not matched to a gene: 5. The CDR3 sequence: CASSGGTSGRANTGELFF. The CDR3 nucleotides read TGTGCCAGCAGCGGCGGGACTAGCGGGAGGGCTAACACCGGGGAGCTGTTTTTT. Looking up the rest from reference TRBV7-3 and TRBJ2-2 gives the full variable domain: GAGVSQTPSNKVTEKGKYVELRCDPISGHTALYWYRQSLGQGPEFLIYFQGTGAADDSGLPNDRFFAVRPEGSVSTLKIQRTERGDSAVYLCASSGGTSGRANTGELFFGEGSRLTVL.

This clone was recorded once. The rearrangement uses TRBV6-4 and TRBJ2-1; D might be TRBD2 (7 bases). There are 14 residues in the CDR3. CDR1 is MRHNA, CDR2 SNTAGT, per germline. V was pared by 11 bases and J by 4 bases, with 18 bases between. The CDR3 protein is CACLGGPRYNEQFF. The DNA of the CDR3 is TGTGCCTGCCTCGGGGGGCCGAGATACAATGAGCAGTTCTTC.